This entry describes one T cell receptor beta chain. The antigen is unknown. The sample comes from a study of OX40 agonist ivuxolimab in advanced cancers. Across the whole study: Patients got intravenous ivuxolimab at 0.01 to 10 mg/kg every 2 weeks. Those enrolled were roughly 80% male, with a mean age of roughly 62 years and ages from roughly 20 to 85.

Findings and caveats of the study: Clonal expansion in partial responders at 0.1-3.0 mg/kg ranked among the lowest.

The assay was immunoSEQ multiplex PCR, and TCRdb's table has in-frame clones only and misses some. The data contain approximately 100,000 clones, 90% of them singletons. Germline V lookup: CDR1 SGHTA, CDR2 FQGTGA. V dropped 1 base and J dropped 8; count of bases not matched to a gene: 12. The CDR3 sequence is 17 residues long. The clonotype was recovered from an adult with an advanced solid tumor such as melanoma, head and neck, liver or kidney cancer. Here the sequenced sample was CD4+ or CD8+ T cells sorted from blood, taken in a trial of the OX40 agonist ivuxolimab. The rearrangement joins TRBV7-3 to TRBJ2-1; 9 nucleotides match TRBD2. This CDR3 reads CASSLRQDSGSRHEQFF. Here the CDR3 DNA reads TGTGCCAGCAGCTTAAGACAGGATAGCGGGAGTAGGCATGAGCAGTTCTTC.